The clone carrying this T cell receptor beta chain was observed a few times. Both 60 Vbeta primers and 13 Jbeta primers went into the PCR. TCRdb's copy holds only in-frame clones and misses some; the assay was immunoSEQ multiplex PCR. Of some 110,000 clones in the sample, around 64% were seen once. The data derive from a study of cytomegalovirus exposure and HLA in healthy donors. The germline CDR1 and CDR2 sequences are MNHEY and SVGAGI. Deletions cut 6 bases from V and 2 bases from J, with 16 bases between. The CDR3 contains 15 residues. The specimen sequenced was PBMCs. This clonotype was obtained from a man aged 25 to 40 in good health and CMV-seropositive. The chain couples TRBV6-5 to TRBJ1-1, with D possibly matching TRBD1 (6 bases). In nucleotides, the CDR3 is TGTGCCAGCAGGGAACAGGGACGACGAAACACTGAAGCTTTCTTT. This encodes CASREQGRRNTEAFF.